These 32 T cell receptor beta chains share one sample of origin, sequenced in a study of beta chain features in type 1 diabetes. Study conclusions and caveats: When Type 1 diabetes patients were examined, their TCRB CDR3s proved moderately but significantly shorter in all four CD4+ subsets.

These receptors' antigens are unknown. Reverse transcription of all isolated RNA meant that expressed TCRB transcripts were sequenced. The protocol was immunoSEQ multiplex PCR, while the TCRdb copy is restricted to in-frame clones and leaves out a portion. Of about 650,000 clones listed, roughly 12% were seen once; the top ten hold 0.095% to 0.15%. The sequencing sample was made of naive CD4+ T cells from blood. These receptors were taken from a man aged 25 to 40 with type 1 diabetes.

The V gene is TRBV30, the J gene TRBJ2-1, with D perhaps matching TRBD1 (5 bases). This CDR3 has 13 residues. Per germline, CDR1 GTSNPN and CDR2 SVGIG (reference sequence). V was shortened by 3 bases and J by 7 bases, with 13 bases between the two germline ends. The CDR3 is CAWSTGGVNEQFF. The CDR3, as DNA: TGTGCCTGGAGCACAGGTGGGGTGAATGAGCAGTTCTTC.

V and J are TRBV7-2 and TRBJ2-2; 9 nucleotides line up with TRBD1. From germline, CDR1 is SGHTA and CDR2 FQGNSA. Losses at the gene ends were 1 base for V and 14 bases for J; bases not matched to a gene: 5. This CDR3 has 13 residues. The CDR3 DNA follows: TGTGCCAGCAGCTTAGAAAGGGACAGGGTCCTGTTTTTT. Amino acids: CASSLERDRVLFF.

This clone was seen only a few times. The chain joins TRBV7-9 to TRBJ1-6; D gene uncertain. The CDR3 spans 12 residues. Trimming removed 3 bases at V and 11 bases at J, with 8 bases between. Per the germline V gene, CDR1 is SEHNR and CDR2 is FQNEAQ (reference sequence). CDR3 sequence (DNA): TGTGCCAGCAGCTTCGAAGGTGCACCCCTCCACTTT. As protein: CASSFEGAPLHF. The full variable domain, completed using reference TRBV7-9 and TRBJ1-6, is DTGVSQNPRHKITKRGQNVTFRCDPISEHNRLYWYRQTLGQGPEFLTYFQNEAQLEKSRLLSDRFSAERPKGSFSTLEIQRTEQGDSAMYLCASSFEGAPLHFGNGTRLTVT.

This clone was counted only a few times. This chain connects TRBV4-2 to TRBJ1-1; D is uncertain. CDR1 is LGHNA and CDR2 is YNFKEQ in the germline V gene. The CDR3 extends over 12 amino acids. Trimming took 7 bases from V and 4 from J, leaving 10 bases between them. The CDR3 loop is CASNRWGTEAFF. In nucleotides, the CDR3 is TGTGCCAGCAATCGATGGGGCACTGAAGCTTTCTTT.

Concerning this clone itself: The sample holds other DNA sequences that translate to the same CDR3. The chain has TRBV30 and TRBJ1-5, with unresolved D. The CDR3 spans 14 residues. Trimming took off 0 bases at V and 4 bases at J, with 10 bases between the two ends. The germline V gene encodes CDR1 GTSNPN and CDR2 SVGIG (reference sequence). The CDR3 DNA follows: TGTGCCTGGAGTGTACGGCTGGGTAATCAGCCCCAGCATTTT. Its protein is CAWSVRLGNQPQHF.

The V and J genes are TRBV9 and TRBJ2-3; no firm D call. The CDR3 length is 12 residues. Trimming took off 3 bases at V and 4 bases at J, with 6 bases between the two ends. Germline-derived CDR1 and CDR2 are SGDLS and YYNGEE. CDR3 coding DNA: TGTGCCAGCAGCGCATTACCAGATACGCAGTATTTT. It is translated as CASSALPDTQYF.

CDR3 DNA sequence: TGTGCCATCAGTGAAGAGGAGACCTATGGCTACACCTTC. Its translation is CAISEEETYGYTF. The chain joins TRBV10-3 to TRBJ1-2; no definite D call. Trimming took off 3 bases at V and 4 bases at J, with 9 bases between the two ends. The germline V gene has CDR1 ENHRY and CDR2 SYGVKD. This CDR3 has 13 amino acids.

V and J are TRBV9 and TRBJ2-2; D not resolved. V lost 0 bases to trimming and J lost 5 bases, with 14 bases between them. The germline CDR1 and CDR2 sequences are SGDLS and YYNGEE. This CDR3 is built from 16 residues. In nucleotides, the CDR3 is TGTGCCAGCAGCGTAGGGGCCCTTTGGGAAACCGGGGAGCTGTTTTTT. Its protein product is CASSVGALWETGELFF.

This clone has a handful of counts. The chain joins TRBV5-6 to TRBJ2-1; D might be TRBD2 (6 bases). CDR1 and CDR2 from the germline V gene are SGHDT and YYEEEE. The CDR3 has 14 residues. Trimming pared 3 bases from V and 0 bases from J, leaving 7 bases between. CDR3 loop: CASSYGSSYNEQFF. The CDR3 DNA reads TGTGCCAGCAGCTACGGGAGCTCCTACAATGAGCAGTTCTTC.

On this clone itself: The sample holds other DNA sequences that translate to the same CDR3. The chain carries TRBV7-2 and TRBJ1-2; D is ambiguous. The ends were cut back, 0 bases at V and 2 bases at J, with 1 base in the middle. CDR3 size: 12 residues. Germline V gene data show CDR1 as SGHTA and CDR2 as FQGNSA. CDR3 sequence: CASSLANYGYTF. CDR3 bases: TGTGCCAGCAGCTTAGCAAACTATGGCTACACCTTC.

CDR3: CASSLRMNTEAFF. CDR3 nucleotides: TGTGCCAGCAGCTTAAGGATGAACACTGAAGCTTTCTTT. The chain is built from TRBV7-9 and TRBJ1-1; D gene unclear. The length of the CDR3 is 13 residues. Trimming stripped 2 bases from V and 0 bases from J, with 4 bases between. Germline V lookup: CDR1 SEHNR, CDR2 FQNEAQ (reference sequence).

The V and J genes are TRBV14 and TRBJ2-4; TRBD2 matches 11 bases. CDR1 and CDR2 (germline): SGHDN, FVKESK. V gave up 0 bases and J gave up 9 bases; unmatched junction bases: 1. The CDR3 is 14 amino acids. The CDR3 region is CASSQDLAGGIQYF. CDR3 bases: TGTGCCAGCAGCCAAGATCTAGCGGGGGGCATTCAGTACTTC.

This rearrangement joins TRBV7-2 to TRBJ1-6, with D hard to call. This CDR3 spans 15 amino acids. V was shortened by 5 bases and J by 1 base, with 9 bases between the two germline ends. Per the germline V gene, CDR1 is SGHTA and CDR2 is FQGNSA. The CDR3 protein is CASSIPGSYNSPLHF. The CDR3 DNA is TGTGCCAGCAGCATTCCGGGGTCCTATAATTCACCCCTCCACTTT.

This clone was recorded a few times. The V gene is TRBV27, the J gene TRBJ2-2; TRBD1 matches 10 bases. The CDR3 length is 14 residues. Germline V CDR1 and CDR2: MNHEY, SMNVEV (reference sequence). V trimming: 7 bases; J trimming: 6 bases; junction bases outside the gene matches: 5. The CDR3 bases are TGTGCCAGCACTAAGGGACAGGGGCCCGGGGAGCTGTTTTTT. Encoded protein: CASTKGQGPGELFF.

The V and J genes are TRBV13 and TRBJ2-2, with 8 bases matching TRBD2. Trimming at V came to 5 bases and at J to 4 bases, leaving 9 bases not matched to a gene. This CDR3 comprises 16 residues. CDR1 and CDR2 (germline): PRHDT, FYEKMQ (reference sequence). As DNA, the CDR3 is TGTGCCAGCAGCGCCCAAGGACTAGCTGGCACCGGGGAGCTGTTTTTT. As protein: CASSAQGLAGTGELFF.

The chain couples TRBV29-1 to TRBJ2-3; 8 bases agree with TRBD1. Trimming removed 3 bases from V and 4 bases from J; junction bases left unmatched: 3. The CDR3 consists of 13 residues. The germline CDR1 and CDR2 sequences are SQVTM and ANQGSEA. The DNA for the CDR3 is TGCAGCGTTGATGGACAGGGAGCAGATACGCAGTATTTT. It encodes CSVDGQGADTQYF.

The V and J genes are TRBV6-5 and TRBJ2-2; 10 positions match TRBD1. CDR1 is MNHEY and CDR2 is SVGAGI in the germline V gene. V gave up 5 bases and J gave up 8 bases; unmatched junction bases: 5. The CDR3 consists of 14 residues. CDR3 residues: CASSQTGGVGELFF. In DNA, the CDR3 is TGTGCCAGCAGTCAGACAGGGGGCGTTGGGGAGCTGTTTTTT.

V gene TRBV7-3 combines with J gene TRBJ2-1, with D hard to call. Germline CDR1 is SGHTA and CDR2 is FQGTGA. This CDR3 contains 13 residues. V shed 1 base and J shed 8 bases, with 9 bases lying between them. The CDR3 sequence: CASSLRQFDEQFF. The CDR3 nucleotides are TGTGCCAGCAGCTTAAGGCAGTTTGATGAGCAGTTCTTC.

This clone was counted between two and nine times. V is TRBV5-4 and J is TRBJ2-7; D assignment may be TRBD1 or TRBD2 (5 bases each). Germline CDR1 SGHNT, CDR2 YYREEE (reference sequence). This CDR3 spans 13 amino acids. V lost 4 bases and J 2 bases, leaving 10 bases between the germline ends. In DNA, the CDR3 is TGTGCCAGCAGCCGGGACCGCGCCTACGAGCAGTACTTC. It translates to CASSRDRAYEQYF.

J is TRBJ2-2 and V is TRBV30; no reliable D call. V was shortened by 0 bases and J by 0 bases, with 17 bases between the two germline ends. Germline CDR1 reads GTSNPN; CDR2 reads SVGIG (reference sequence). The CDR3 runs 18 residues. CDR3 DNA: TGTGCCTGGAGTGTAAACTTCCCTCTCGGGTCGAACACCGGGGAGCTGTTTTTT. Its translation is CAWSVNFPLGSNTGELFF.

The chain uses TRBV19 and TRBJ2-2, with TRBD1 as a possible D gene (5 bases). CDR1 is LNHDA and CDR2 is SQIVND in the germline V gene (reference sequence). The length of the CDR3 is 17 residues. V dropped 4 bases and J dropped 0 bases, with 15 bases sitting between them. The CDR3 loop reads CASSTRTDSTNTGELFF. CDR3 DNA sequence: TGTGCCAGTAGTACAAGGACCGACAGTACGAACACCGGGGAGCTGTTTTTT.

This clone showed up just a few times. CDR3: CASRPTDPGNTIYF. DNA of the CDR3: TGTGCCAGCAGACCGACAGACCCTGGAAACACCATATATTTT. The chain joins TRBV7-9 to TRBJ1-3, with D possibly matching TRBD1 (5 bases). The CDR3 is 14 amino acids. CDR1 SEHNR and CDR2 FQNEAQ come from the germline V gene (reference sequence). Trimming removed 6 bases from V and 2 bases from J, with 11 bases in between.

This clone was counted between two and nine times. The junction does not match germline at one end; this may be a read error. This sequence joins TRBV2 and TRBJ2-5; D is unresolved. This CDR3 contains 15 residues. CDR1 SNHLY and CDR2 FYNNEI come from the germline V gene. DNA for the CDR3: TGTGCCAGCAGTGATGCATGGGGTAACCAGGAGACCCAGTACTTC. Its protein product is CASSDAWGNQETQYF.

The chain joins TRBV29-1 to TRBJ2-5; D perhaps matches TRBD2 (6 bases). The V and J ends lost 3 bases and 2 bases respectively, with 10 bases between them. Per the germline V gene, CDR1 is SQVTM and CDR2 is ANQGSEA. CDR3 size: 13 residues. DNA of the CDR3: TGCAGCGTTGACTGGGGGACTCAAGAGACCCAGTACTTC. As protein: CSVDWGTQETQYF.

The chain has TRBV7-2 and TRBJ2-1; D gene unclear. V lost 1 base and J 8 bases, leaving 15 bases between the germline ends. Germline CDR1 SGHTA, CDR2 FQGNSA. This CDR3 comprises 15 residues. The CDR3 DNA reads TGTGCCAGCAGCTTAGACCCCGGTCGGGTCGATGAGCAGTTCTTC. Translated, it gives CASSLDPGRVDEQFF.

The chain has TRBV5-1 and TRBJ2-2, with D perhaps TRBD2 (5 bases). In germline, CDR1 is SGHRS, CDR2 YFSETQ. Trimming cost V 0 bases and J 6 bases, with 12 bases left between them. CDR3 length equals 15 residues. The CDR3 reads CASSLAAGGPGELFF. CDR3 bases: TGCGCCAGCAGCTTGGCCGCAGGCGGGCCCGGGGAGCTGTTTTTT.

This clone showed up just a few times. The chain is built from TRBV30 and TRBJ1-6; TRBD1 is a possible D gene (5 bases). V gave up 5 bases and J gave up 5 bases, with 10 bases separating them. The germline V gene has CDR1 GTSNPN and CDR2 SVGIG (reference sequence). The CDR3 has 13 amino acids. The CDR3 nucleotides are TGTGCCTGGCAGGGCCTGGATAATTCACCCCTCCACTTT. Translation gives CAWQGLDNSPLHF.

The gene calls are TRBV15 and TRBJ1-3; TRBD1 is a possible D gene (5 bases). Trimming stripped 5 bases from V and 4 bases from J, with 18 bases between. This CDR3 spans 16 amino acids. Germline V lookup: CDR1 LNHNV, CDR2 YYDKDF (reference sequence). The CDR3 loop reads CATSGTHGSYGNTIYF. Here the CDR3 DNA reads TGTGCCACCAGCGGGACCCACGGGTCTTACGGAAACACCATATATTTT.

This chain joins TRBV2 and TRBJ2-1; 8 nucleotides match TRBD2. This CDR3 contains 15 residues. V dropped 6 bases and J dropped 4; count of bases not matched to a gene: 8. The germline V gene has CDR1 SNHLY and CDR2 FYNNEI. The CDR3 coding sequence is TGTGCCAGCAGGAATAGCGGGATTTCTTACAATGAGCAGTTCTTC. Amino acids: CASRNSGISYNEQFF.

The chain couples TRBV7-2 to TRBJ1-6; TRBD1 matches 7 bases. CDR1 is SGHTA, CDR2 FQGNSA, per germline. CDR3 length: 16 residues. Trimming removed 0 bases from V and 9 bases from J; junction bases left unmatched: 8. CDR3 protein: CASSLAPPTGASPLHF. In nucleotides, the CDR3 is TGTGCCAGCAGCTTAGCCCCCCCAACAGGGGCTTCACCCCTCCACTTT. The whole variable domain, filled in from reference TRBV7-2 and TRBJ1-6, reads GAGVSQSPSNKVTEKGKDVELRCDPISGHTALYWYRQSLGQGLEFLIYFQGNSAPDKSGLPSDRFSAERTGGSVSTLTIQRTQQEDSAVYLCASSLAPPTGASPLHFGNGTRLTVT.

V is TRBV9 and J is TRBJ1-6; no clear D gene. Germline V gene data show CDR1 as SGDLS and CDR2 as YYNGEE. This CDR3 has 15 residues. V was clipped by 2 bases and J by 5 bases, with 11 bases between them. CDR3 nucleotides: TGTGCCAGCAGCGTGAGGGCCTCTGATAATTCACCCCTCCACTTT. Translating gives CASSVRASDNSPLHF.

There are a few counts of this clone. The chain links TRBV4-3 to TRBJ1-2; maybe TRBD1 (5 bases). This CDR3 is built from 17 residues. Germline CDR1 reads LGHNA; CDR2 reads YSLEER. Trimming pared 0 bases from V and 6 bases from J, leaving 20 bases between. CDR3 protein: CASSQEGPQVFFHGYTF. Here the CDR3 DNA reads TGCGCCAGCAGCCAAGAGGGACCACAGGTATTTTTCCATGGCTACACCTTC.